The following is a T cell receptor (beta chain) sequence with its context. Antigen unknown. V was trimmed by 0 bases and J by 4 bases, leaving 17 bases between them. The length of the CDR3 is 17 residues. Germline V gene data show CDR1 as LNHNV and CDR2 as YYDKDF (reference sequence). The data were produced by immunoSEQ multiplex PCR, yet TCRdb's version contains in-frame clones alone and is incomplete. This table has approximately 26,000 clones, about three quarters appearing once. Every patient had relapsed following autologous stem cell transplantation, and cohorts differed in brentuximab vedotin exposure. These data originate in a study of PD-1 blockade in classical Hodgkin lymphoma. Whole-study results and caveats: There was a significant rise in CD4+ TCR diversity by C4D1, with no such rise for CD8+.

Sequencing was performed on peripheral blood mononuclear cells (PBMCs), taken before the second cycle of nivolumab. The rearrangement joins TRBV15 to TRBJ2-3; D unresolved. The clonotype was recovered from a human donor with classical Hodgkin lymphoma. CDR3 DNA: TGTGCCACCAGCAGAGAAATGCGAGGAACACGGGCAGATACGCAGTATTTT. Translated, it gives CATSREMRGTRADTQYF.